Each of the 27 T cell receptor beta chains below was sequenced from the same sample in a study of blood T cell repertoires in COVID-19. The method was immunoSEQ multiplex PCR; TCRdb's version includes in-frame clones alone and lacks a portion of them. The sample contains about 36,000 clones, around 85% of which appear only once. The source material was peripheral blood. The receptors originated from a human donor in a cohort sampled during active COVID-19.

The V call is TRBV18, the J call TRBJ2-5; D gene uncertain. The CDR3 runs 13 residues. Germline values: CDR1 KGHSH, CDR2 LQKENI. The ends were cut back, 3 bases at V and 2 bases at J, with 7 bases in the middle. The CDR3 region is CASSPTKQETQYF. For the CDR3, the DNA is TGTGCCAGCTCACCGACAAAACAAGAGACCCAGTACTTC.

The chain couples TRBV6-5 to TRBJ2-1, with D maybe TRBD2 (5 bases). This CDR3 is built from 13 residues. CDR1 is MNHEY, CDR2 SVGAGI, per germline. V was shortened by 8 bases and J by 5 bases, with 13 bases between the two germline ends. CDR3 in amino acids: CASASGLHNEQFF. Here the CDR3 DNA reads TGTGCCAGCGCATCAGGACTCCACAATGAGCAGTTCTTC.

J is TRBJ2-7 and V is TRBV4-3; TRBD1 matches 10 bases. The CDR3 has 16 residues. The ends lost 1 base at V and 4 bases at J; junction bases unmatched: 7. Germline V gene data show CDR1 as LGHNA and CDR2 as YSLEER. DNA for the CDR3: TGCGCCAGCAGCCAAGGGTGGGGACAGGGGACTTACGAGCAGTACTTC. This codes for CASSQGWGQGTYEQYF.

The chain recombines TRBV9 with TRBJ2-7, with a tentative D call TRBD1 (5 bases). The V end was cut by 7 bases, the J end by 4 bases, with 9 bases between. The CDR3 spans 11 residues. Looked up from germline, CDR1 is SGDLS and CDR2 is YYNGEE. CDR3 amino acids: CASGQGYEQYF. CDR3 sequence (DNA): TGTGCCAGCGGACAAGGATACGAGCAGTACTTC.

The rearrangement links TRBV6-6 to TRBJ2-3; 8 bases map to TRBD1. The germline CDR1 and CDR2 sequences are MNHNY and SVGAGI (reference sequence). CDR3 size: 11 residues. Trimming removed 6 bases from V and 13 bases from J; junction bases left unmatched: 6. CDR3 in DNA: TGTGCCAGCAGGAGGGACAGGCGGGAGTATTTT. This encodes CASRRDRREYF.

This rearrangement joins TRBV7-2 to TRBJ2-7; 12 bases line up with TRBD2. Trimming took 5 bases from V and 7 from J; bases not matched to a gene: 6. Germline CDR1 reads SGHTA; CDR2 reads FQGNSA. This CDR3 has 14 amino acids. The CDR3 DNA is TGTGCCAGCAGCCCTAGCGGGGGGGCGCGGGAGCAGTACTTC. It yields the protein CASSPSGGAREQYF.

On this clone itself: The CDR3 does not close with the conserved phenylalanine or tryptophan, likely indicating a read error. The DNA is omitted, as the CDR3 cannot be located on it reliably, and the CDR3 follows TCRdb's listing. This chain joins TRBV14 and TRBJ2-7; the table names TRBD1, a call not compared with the DNA. The CDR3 has 13 residues if both end residues are counted. Germline values: CDR1 SGHDN, CDR2 FVKESK. The CDR3 reads CASSHPGQTLWPI.

This chain joins TRBV5-1 and TRBJ1-5; 7 nucleotides align to TRBD1. Trimming removed 4 bases from V and 5 bases from J; junction bases left unmatched: 9. The CDR3 loop spans 15 amino acids. Germline-derived CDR1 and CDR2 are SGHRS and YFSETQ. CDR3 protein: CASSPSGTADQPQHF. CDR3 coding DNA: TGCGCCAGCAGCCCGTCCGGGACAGCAGATCAGCCCCAGCATTTT.

J is TRBJ1-6 and V is TRBV3-1 (or the pseudogene TRBV3-2); D gene ambiguous. Germline CDR1 LGHDT, CDR2 YNNKEL (reference sequence). This CDR3 region has 17 residues. Trimming cost V 0 bases and J 7 bases, with 16 bases left between them. CDR3 sequence reads: CASSQEGAVPLNSPLHF. The CDR3 DNA reads TGTGCCAGCAGCCAAGAAGGCGCGGTACCATTGAATTCACCCCTCCACTTT.

J is TRBJ2-5 and V is TRBV4-1; D is perhaps TRBD2 (6 bases). Trimming stripped 2 bases from V and 4 bases from J, with 14 bases between. The CDR3 contains 15 residues. CDR1 MGHRA and CDR2 YSYEKL come from the germline V gene. CDR3 DNA: TGCGCCAGCAGCCAAATGGGGGGACGTTCAGAGACCCAGTACTTC. Amino acids: CASSQMGGRSETQYF.

This sequence joins TRBV6-1 and TRBJ1-1; D possibly corresponds to TRBD1 (6 bases). V lost 3 bases to trimming and J lost 7 bases, with 15 bases between them. In germline, CDR1 is MNHNS, CDR2 SASEGT. The CDR3 has 14 amino acids. The CDR3 protein is CASSERGGDGEAFF. CDR3 bases: TGTGCCAGCAGTGAGAGAGGGGGGGATGGTGAAGCTTTCTTT.

The rearrangement joins TRBV18 to TRBJ2-2, with 7 nucleotides matching TRBD2. The V and J ends lost 4 bases and 5 bases, in that order; junction bases with no gene match: 19. CDR3 size: 19 residues. Germline lookup yields CDR1 KGHSH and CDR2 LQKENI. The CDR3 nucleotides are TGTGCCAGCTCACGACTACTAGCGAAGAAAGCAAATAAGACCGGGGAGCTGTTTTTT. Residues: CASSRLLAKKANKTGELFF.

The table lists this clone with a count of one. The genes are TRBV10-3 and TRBJ1-3; D not resolved. Germline CDR1 and CDR2: ENHRY and SYGVKD. V was clipped by 3 bases and J by 3 bases, with 12 bases between them. The CDR3 contains 15 residues. CDR3: CAISDIVESGNTIYF. The CDR3 DNA sequence: TGTGCCATCAGTGATATCGTAGAAAGTGGAAACACCATATATTTT.

The rearrangement uses TRBV11-3 and TRBJ2-1; D might be TRBD2 (5 bases). Trimming stripped 5 bases from V and 3 bases from J, with 14 bases between. The CDR3 totals 15 residues. CDR1 and CDR2 from the germline V gene are SGHNT and YENEEA. The CDR3 sequence: CASSKARRNYNEQFF. In DNA, the CDR3 is TGTGCCAGCAGCAAAGCACGGAGGAACTACAATGAGCAGTTCTTC.

The V call is TRBV5-1, the J call TRBJ1-1; D is undetermined. Germline CDR1 is SGHRS and CDR2 is YFSETQ. The germline V and J ends were trimmed by 3 bases and 5 bases, with 17 bases remaining between them. CDR3 length equals 15 residues. CDR3 residues: CASSSQDTLRTEAFF. CDR3 DNA: TGCGCCAGCAGCTCACAAGACACGCTTAGGACTGAAGCTTTCTTT.

The genes are TRBV6-5 and TRBJ1-5; D may be TRBD1 (6 bases). Germline-derived CDR1 and CDR2 are MNHEY and SVGAGI. V gave up 6 bases and J gave up 6 bases, with 15 bases separating them. The CDR3 contains 14 residues. The CDR3 coding sequence is TGTGCCAGCAGGTACACAGGGAGAGGTCAGCCCCAGCATTTT. Translating gives CASRYTGRGQPQHF.

The chain joins TRBV4-1 to TRBJ2-2, with TRBD1 matching over 7 bases. CDR3 length: 15 amino acids. Germline V gene data show CDR1 as MGHRA and CDR2 as YSYEKL. The junction had 2 bases not matched to a gene; V was cut back by 0 bases and J by 4 bases. CDR3 DNA sequence: TGCGCCAGCAGCCAAGAGGACAGGTCCACCGGGGAGCTGTTTTTT. Residues: CASSQEDRSTGELFF.

Comments on this clone: This likely traces to a read error, being one base from a far larger clone. The rearrangement uses TRBV5-6 and TRBJ2-5; D not resolved. In germline, CDR1 is SGHDT, CDR2 YYEEEE. CDR3 length: 11 residues. Trimming took 1 base from V and 5 from J, leaving 3 bases between them. CDR3 DNA sequence: TGTGCCAGCAGCTTGACTGAGACCCAGTACTTC. This gives the protein CASSLTETQYF.

This chain links TRBV6-2 or TRBV6-3 with TRBJ2-7, with TRBD1 matching 7 bases. Germline V gene data show CDR1 as MNHEY and CDR2 as SVGEGT. The CDR3 sequence is 15 residues long. With V trimmed by 2 bases and J by 6 bases, 10 bases remained unmatched. The CDR3 protein is CASSYGNRGISEQYF. CDR3 sequence (DNA): TGTGCCAGCAGTTACGGAAACAGGGGAATCTCCGAGCAGTACTTC.

The V and J genes are TRBV11-3 and TRBJ2-7; no firm D call. The CDR3 contains 13 residues. Germline CDR1 is SGHNT and CDR2 is YENEEA. V was pared by 6 bases and J by 2 bases, with 11 bases between. The CDR3 here is CASSLQQTYEQYF. The CDR3 nucleotides read TGTGCCAGCAGTCTACAGCAAACCTACGAGCAGTACTTC.

This clone was seen more than once but under ten times. V is TRBV11-3 and J is TRBJ2-3; the D gene is possibly TRBD1 (6 bases). Trimming took 10 bases from V and 2 from J, leaving 19 bases between them. CDR3 length equals 15 residues. Germline assignment: CDR1 SGHNT and CDR2 YENEEA. The CDR3 is CATSRRGGHTDTQYF. CDR3 DNA: TGTGCCACCTCCCGGCGAGGGGGACACACAGATACGCAGTATTTT.

The chain combines TRBV6-4 with TRBJ2-6, with D possibly being TRBD1 (6 bases). CDR3 size: 16 residues. Germline assignment: CDR1 MRHNA and CDR2 SNTAGT. Trimming left V 4 bases short and J 0 bases short, with 10 bases between. CDR3 amino acids: CASSAEGGSGANVLTF. CDR3 sequence (DNA): TGTGCCAGCAGTGCAGAAGGGGGCTCTGGGGCCAACGTCCTGACTTTC.

This sequence joins TRBV2 and TRBJ2-2; D is unresolved. In germline, CDR1 is SNHLY, CDR2 FYNNEI. Between the trimmed V and J ends, which lost 1 base and 3 bases, there was a span of 6 bases. This CDR3 region has 14 residues. The CDR3 reads CASSEGRDTGELFF. In DNA, the CDR3 is TGTGCCAGCAGTGAAGGCCGAGACACCGGGGAGCTGTTTTTT.

The chain uses TRBV7-2 and TRBJ1-4, with 8 bases aligning to TRBD1. The CDR3 is made up of 15 amino acids. CDR1 SGHTA and CDR2 FQGNSA come from the germline V gene. The junction had 5 bases not matched to a gene; V was cut back by 5 bases and J by 3 bases. CDR3 residues: CASSQDRGANEKLFF. For the CDR3, the DNA is TGTGCCAGCAGCCAAGACAGGGGCGCTAATGAAAAACTGTTTTTT.

DNA for the CDR3: TGTGCCAGCAGTCATCGACTACCGAACACCGGGGAGCTGTTTTTT. Translation gives CASSHRLPNTGELFF. The rearrangement links TRBV4-2 to TRBJ2-2, with D tentatively TRBD2 (5 bases). This CDR3 spans 15 amino acids. The V and J ends lost 6 bases and 0 bases respectively, with 11 bases between them. Germline CDR1 and CDR2: LGHNA and YNFKEQ.

The chain combines TRBV10-3 with TRBJ1-5; 8 bases agree with TRBD1. CDR3 length: 12 residues. Germline CDR1 reads ENHRY; CDR2 reads SYGVKD. CDR3 coding DNA: TGTGCGACAGGGGAGGAAAATCAGCCCCAGCATTTT. Protein: CATGEENQPQHF.

The chain links TRBV11-3 to TRBJ2-3; D unclear. Germline V gene sequence: CDR1 SGHNT, CDR2 YENEEA. Between the trimmed V and J ends, which lost 0 bases and 2 bases, there was a span of 9 bases. The CDR3 extends over 15 amino acids. The CDR3 loop is CASSLEWPNTDTQYF. For the CDR3, the DNA is TGTGCCAGCAGCTTAGAGTGGCCGAACACAGATACGCAGTATTTT.